The rows below give T cell receptor beta chains drawn from one sample of a study of PD-L1 blockade in urothelial cancer. Method: immunoSEQ multiplex PCR; TCRdb's copy keeps in-frame clones and lacks some. The table shows some 84,000 clones, with roughly nine tenths occurring only once. Sequenced material: PBMCs, taken around atezolizumab (anti-PD-L1) treatment. Source of these receptors: a woman aged 70-85 years with urothelial cancer. Both conserved end residues are part of each CDR3. Fields, in order: J gene, clone size, D gene, V gene, CDR3 DNA, CDR3 protein. D genes are given only for firm matches. Some rows have no size entry. The others give once, few or many, or a class for an expanded clone.

>TRBJ1-6|NA|NA|TRBV7-9
TGTGCCAGCAGCTTAGACCGGGCCTATAATTCACCCCTCCACTTT
CASSLDRAYNSPLHF
>TRBJ1-2|NA|TRBD1|TRBV27
TGTGCCAGCAGTTCTTGGACAGGGGATGGCTACACCTTC
CASSSWTGDGYTF
>TRBJ2-2|NA|NA|TRBV9
TGTGCCAGCAGCGTAGCGGACACCGGGGAGCTGTTTTTT
CASSVADTGELFF
>TRBJ2-4|NA|TRBD1|TRBV6-1
TGTGCCAGCAGTGAATGGGACAGGGGGCTGTACTTC
CASSEWDRGLYF
>TRBJ1-5|few|NA|TRBV7-6
TGTGCCAGCAGCCAAGACAGCAGCAATCAGCCCCAGCATTTT
CASSQDSSNQPQHF
>TRBJ2-1|few|TRBD2|TRBV5-1
TGCGCCAGCAGCTTCCCATTCACAGGGCGGGAGGGAAATGAGCAGTTCTTC
CASSFPFTGREGNEQFF
>TRBJ2-7|NA|NA|TRBV4-1
TGCGCCAGCAGCCAAGTTCAGGGGTACGAGCAGTACTTC
CASSQVQGYEQYF
>TRBJ2-1|NA|NA|TRBV9
TGTGCCAGCAGCGTAGTGGGGGCGGGTAATGAGCAGTTCTTC
CASSVVGAGNEQFF
>TRBJ1-5|NA|NA|TRBV18
TGTGCCAGCTCACAGGGGGTTGGCAATCAGCCCCAGCATTTT
CASSQGVGNQPQHF
>TRBJ2-7|NA|TRBD2|TRBV6-1
TGTGCCAGCAGCCTAGGAATAGCGGGATCCTACGAGCAGTACTTC
CASSLGIAGSYEQYF
>TRBJ1-4|NA|NA|TRBV2
TGTGCCAGCAGGCGCATTTACAATGAAAAACTGTTTTTT
CASRRIYNEKLFF
>TRBJ2-2|NA|NA|TRBV10-3
TGTGCCATCAGTGAGTCTCGGGGCACCGGGGAGCTGTTTTTT
CAISESRGTGELFF
>TRBJ1-4|NA|NA|TRBV9
TGTGCCAGCAGCCCCCTCGGGGGGAATGAAAAACTGTTTTTT
CASSPLGGNEKLFF
>TRBJ2-7|NA|NA|TRBV11-2
TGTGCCAGCAGCTTAGATTCCCAGCGTGAGCAGTACTTC
CASSLDSQREQYF
>TRBJ2-7|NA|NA|TRBV29-1
TGCAGCGTTGAAGGGGAAGGAACCAGTAGCGTAGCCCCTTCCTACGAGCAGTACTTC
CSVEGEGTSSVAPSYEQYF
>TRBJ1-3|NA|NA|TRBV5-1
TGCGCCAGCAGCTTGTCAGTCTCTGGAAACACCATATATTTT
CASSLSVSGNTIYF
>TRBJ2-5|NA|NA|TRBV7-2
TGTGCCAGCAGCTTCGGCAGGGCAGAGACCCAGTACTTC
CASSFGRAETQYF
>TRBJ1-4|once|TRBD1|TRBV5-1
TGCGCCAGCAGATATGGACAGGGGACTAATGAAAAACTGTTTTTT
CASRYGQGTNEKLFF
>TRBJ1-2|few|TRBD1|TRBV18
TGTGCCAGCTCACCACCGCTCAGGGGGAGTGGCTACACCTTC
CASSPPLRGSGYTF
>TRBJ2-5|NA|NA|TRBV7-8
TGTGCCAGCAGCGAAGGGGGTATCGAGACCCAGTACTTC
CASSEGGIETQYF
>TRBJ1-2|NA|TRBD1|TRBV5-1
TGCGCCAGCAGCATTGGCGGCCAGGGGGCACGGTACACCTTC
CASSIGGQGARYTF
>TRBJ1-2|NA|NA|TRBV28
TGTGCCAGCAGGGCTGGACAGAACGCGGCTAACTATGGCTACACCTTC
CASRAGQNAANYGYTF
>TRBJ2-6|NA|TRBD2|TRBV29-1
TGCAGCGTTGAAGTGTTTGCTAGCGGGGATGGGGCCAACGTCCTGACTTTC
CSVEVFASGDGANVLTF
>TRBJ1-2|NA|NA|TRBV7-9
TGTGCCAGCAGCCTAAAACAGGGAAACTATGGCTACACCTTC
CASSLKQGNYGYTF
>TRBJ2-7|once|NA|TRBV27
TGTGCCAGCAGTTTAAACAGGTTCGAGCAGTACTTC
CASSLNRFEQYF
>TRBJ2-7|once|NA|TRBV28
TGTGCCAGCAGTTTCCGACTAACCCGGTACGAGCAGTACTTC
CASSFRLTRYEQYF
>TRBJ2-3|NA|NA|TRBV7-2
TGTGCCAGCAGCCCGGGACTGCGCACAGATACGCAGTATTTT
CASSPGLRTDTQYF
>TRBJ2-3|NA|TRBD1|TRBV4-1
TGCGCCAGCAGCCCCCAGGGGGCGGGCTCTAGCACAGATACGCAGTATTTT
CASSPQGAGSSTDTQYF
>TRBJ2-3|NA|NA|TRBV19
TGTGCCAGTAAGGAGGGGGCGGGCACAGATACGCAGTATTTT
CASKEGAGTDTQYF
>TRBJ1-6|few|NA|TRBV30
TGTGCCTGGAGTGTAGGGTCGGGGGTTGTTTCACCCCTCCACTTT
CAWSVGSGVVSPLHF
>TRBJ2-7|once|NA|TRBV28
TGTGCCAGCTCGGAGTTCGACGAGCAGTACTTC
CASSEFDEQYF
>TRBJ2-5|NA|NA|TRBV27
TGTGCCAGCGGAAGGCTGCCGCGAGGAGAGACCCAGTACTTC
CASGRLPRGETQYF
>TRBJ1-1|NA|NA|TRBV4-1
TGCGCCAGCAGCCAACCAGGGTCTCGGACTGAAGCTTTCTTT
CASSQPGSRTEAFF
>TRBJ2-1|NA|NA|TRBV4-3
TGCGCCAGCAGCCAAGGGTTTTTGGCGGGGGCGAACAATGAGCAGTTCTTC
CASSQGFLAGANNEQFF
>TRBJ1-2|NA|NA|TRBV9
TGTGCCAGCAGCCCCTGGTTGACGGGAGGCTATGGCTACACCTTC
CASSPWLTGGYGYTF
>TRBJ1-6|NA|NA|TRBV5-1
TGCGCCAGCAGCTTGGAGGGGGGGGCGGATTCACCCCTCCACTTT
CASSLEGGADSPLHF